This T cell receptor (beta chain) was documented in a study of blood T cell repertoires in COVID-19 (dated by TCRdb to 2018 to 2021). In terms of the full investigation: Samples from collaborators originated in the United States, Italy and Spain and spanned both the acute and convalescent phases of COVID-19. The material from the prospective study consisted of cDNA or gDNA derived from T cells, B-cell-depleted T cells, or PBMCs. Subjects who had been exposed to COVID-19, were actively infected with it, or had recovered from it provided the deeply sampled blood TCRbeta repertoires that made up the dataset. The repertoires were made available in a free public database intended to serve as a resource for research on the immune response to SARS-CoV-2. Samples were obtained from the ongoing ImmuneRACE study (first 160 participants) and from about 1,300 subjects provided by 6 global collaborators. Nearly every sample came with metadata listing a de-identified subject ID, COVID-19 status, age in years and sex. Where available, HLA class I and class II types were taken from metadata supplied by the sample provider and were not determined by assay-based typing.

In the case of this clone: Its antigen has not been determined. Base quality data are lacking; no much larger clone is found one base away.

The study at large found these results: The amount of clinical and demographic metadata varied by source and participant and was provided uncurated.

The immunoSEQ Assay, a bias-controlled multiplex PCR, was used to amplify TCRbeta CDR3 regions from genomic DNA. The original methods were these. The number of nucleated cells in each sample was estimated by amplification of reference gene primers within the assay. To quantify the absolute abundance of each unique TCRbeta CDR3 rearrangement, sequence reads were collapsed and filtered. For each sample, productive Simpson clonality was calculated by taking the square root of Simpson's diversity index across productive rearrangements. TCRdb limited this immuneACCESS table to in-frame rearrangements with V and J called. A share of clones is missing; checked studies link under half to unresolved V genes, and the rest is unexplained. The V and J calls and clone size come from that table; D and trimming were worked out from the DNA. The sample data list approximately 280,000 clones, and approximately 89% of these were observed just once. The ten top clones hold 1.9% of the sample.

In the prospective study, participants were roughly 18 to 89 years old, resided in about two dozen geographic areas of the United States, and were enrolled through a virtual design. Cohort assignment in the prospective study relied on participant-reported clinical history from a screening survey and a study questionnaire. Recovered participants in ImmuneRACE Cohort 3 were defined by two consecutive negative NP/OP PCR tests, clearance by a healthcare professional, or resolution of symptoms. In the prospective study, whole blood, serum and a nasopharyngeal or oropharyngeal swab were collected from each participant by mobile phlebotomists. Prospective study participants could optionally give additional blood draws and questionnaires over a roughly two-month period. Before DNA extraction, blood samples from the prospective study were shipped at room temperature or frozen. The V end loses 5 bases and the J end loses 8 bases, and a stretch of 18 bases separates them. Its CDR3 holds 14 amino acids, cysteine through phenylalanine. Just the 42-base CDR3 DNA is kept, in frame starting at base 1. The germline V gene gives CDR1 as SGHAT and CDR2 as FQNNGV.

The receptor was derived from a woman in her sixties who had recovered from COVID-19. The chain is assembled from TRBV11-2 and TRBJ1-2; perhaps TRBD1 is the D gene, with 5 bases matching. Sequencing input: PBMCs or T cells enriched from blood (not recorded which). The CDR3 region: CASSIPGGAGGYTF. The DNA reads as follows: TGTGCCAGCAGCATTCCGGGGGGTGCAGGAGGCTACACCTTC.